This T cell receptor (beta chain) comes out of a study of T cell responses to AZD1222 COVID-19 vaccine. Whole-study results and caveats: No repertoire was sampled before or during the peak T cell response, only after it. CD4 TCRs linked to vaccination spanned spike, dominating at 160-218 and 743-854.

Assay used: immunoSEQ multiplex PCR; TCRdb lists only in-frame clones, some missing. The table shows about 130,000 clones, with more than 80% occurring only once. The CDR3 has 13 residues. V was cut by 7 bases and J by 0 bases, with 9 bases left in between. Germline CDR1 MNHEY, CDR2 SMNVEV (reference sequence). Concerning this clone: No antigen is known for it.

The chain joins TRBV27 to TRBJ1-2; maybe TRBD1 (5 bases). This sequence originates from an adult in good health. This material consisted of peripheral blood, taken on day 0 of AZD1222 vaccination. The CDR3 nucleotides are TGTGCCAGCATCGGGGCCCCTAACTATGGCTACACCTTC. Its protein product is CASIGAPNYGYTF.